The present T cell receptor beta chain was sequenced within a study of blood T cells in healthy people across ages. Study context: About one barcoded beta molecule per two T cells came from capture by template switching. The study, taken as a whole, reports: Roughly linear declines in TCR beta diversity per million T cells occurred with age.

Germline values: CDR1 MDHEN, CDR2 SYDVKM. CDR3 length: 14 residues. Unmatched junction bases numbered 6, after V lost 7 bases and J lost 7 bases. As for this clonotype: Its cognate antigen is unknown.

A second PCR, run for 7 to 11 cycles, used a sample-barcoded 5' primer plus a J-beta primer mix. Each cDNA molecule received a tag from a template-switch adaptor that had 12 random nucleotides. TCRdb fed the 5' RACE reads into MiXCR, producing one record per CDR3 protein. The sample gives around 1,500,000 distinct CDR3 sequences, about 30% of which show up once; 7% to 9% is in the top ten. Each individual donor underwent a draw of about 9.1 milliliters of peripheral blood. Input material: blood. The receptor's source is a woman in her 30s in good health. The chain has TRBV28 and TRBJ2-1; 11 bases line up with TRBD2. The CDR3 reads CASISGGAGNEQFF. In nucleotides, the CDR3 is TGTGCCAGCATTAGCGGGGGGGCAGGAAATGAGCAGTTCTTC.